This record looks at one TCR beta chain sequence and its context. What it recognizes is unknown. The data belong to a study of T cell clonotyping in hematopoietic cell transplantation. V shed 0 bases and J 6 bases; nucleotides not matched to a gene: 12. This CDR3 has 18 amino acids. Germline V gives CDR1 MGHRA, CDR2 YSYEKL. Study-wide results and limits: Pathologically expanded recipient clonotypes increased progressively from day 30 to day 180 as diversity fell.

Profiling relied on immunoSEQ multiplex PCR, and the TCRdb table lists in-frame clones only, not all of them. This table holds about 41,000 clones, 95% found once. J is TRBJ2-1 and V is TRBV4-1, with 9 positions matching TRBD2. The receptor comes from a man aged 30-40 years in good health. Some clones in this sample may be carry-over from other donors' samples. The sample comprised peripheral blood mononuclear cells. CDR3 nucleotide sequence: TGCGCCAGCAGCCAAGATCATGGTAGCGGGAGTAGGGGCAATGAGCAGTTCTTC. Translated: CASSQDHGSGSRGNEQFF.